This TCR beta chain was recovered during a study of T cells expressing NK-cell markers (dated by TCRdb to 2020 to 2021). Turning to the overall study: About 8 donors provided sorted CD3+CD56+NKG2C+, CD3+CD56+NKG2C- and CD3+CD56-NKG2C+ T-cell subsets, whose TCR beta-chain repertoires were profiled. Most of the eight sequenced donors were HCMV-seropositive and one was HCMV-seronegative. The libraries were sequenced on Illumina HiSeq 2000/2500, MiSeq or NextSeq, producing 2 x 150 bp reads. Randomly selected healthy volunteers, three men and five women, were used as the eight sequenced donors.

The reads were generated on an Illumina HiSeq 2000. TCR beta cDNA libraries were made by 5'RACE template switching that added a universal primer site and unique molecular identifiers. Priming for cDNA synthesis came from the TCR beta constant segment, and two successive PCR amplification steps followed. The published analysis was carried out like this. MIGEC was used to demultiplex reads and group the reads by UMI, and MiTCR was used to assemble and quantify clonotypes. Only TCR cDNA sequences supported by at least two reads were kept to exclude erroneous sequences. Downstream repertoire analysis used the tcR package, and clonotypes were matched across fractions by CDR3 nucleotide sequence plus V segment. Antigen specificity was annotated against VDJdb with VDJmatch, allowing one amino acid substitution in CDR3. TCRdb reanalyzed the reads, keeping one entry per CDR3 protein sequence and omitting DNA. What appears here as the V and J calls and clone size reflects TCRdb's work, not the paper's. This specimen's table enumerates roughly 180,000 distinct CDR3 sequences. The ten largest account for approximately 17% of the sample.

What the work shows at the level of the full study, not this receptor alone: Those dominant clonotypes were again the most abundant among CD3+CD56-NKG2C+ cells in a handful of donors, at about 28.3-65%. In six donors, the dominant CD3+CD56+NKG2C+ clonotypes were among the top 10 CD8+ clonotypes and accounted for roughly 1.0-7.5% of CD8+ T cells. Whether the expanded NKG2C-expressing T cell clones were specific for HCMV antigens was left unclear.

About this clonotype itself: No cognate antigen has been identified for it.

CDR1 SGHTA and CDR2 FQGNSA were looked up in the germline V gene. The cysteine opens and the phenylalanine closes a CDR3 of 16 amino acids. No nucleotide data were recorded. HCMV serostatus was determined by detecting HCMV-specific IgG in serum with a commercial ELISA kit. Peripheral blood mononuclear cells were isolated from blood by Ficoll density gradient centrifugation. This receptor was obtained from a woman between 18 and 70 years old in good health. This receptor chain uses TRBV7-2 and TRBJ2-7; TCRdb designates TRBD2, a call that cannot be tested without DNA. The sequencing sample was made of blood T cells: a sorted CD56 or NKG2C T cell subset, CD4+ or CD8+ T cells, or bulk PBMC T cells (not recorded which). The CDR3 here reads CASSLGGGPSSYEQYF.